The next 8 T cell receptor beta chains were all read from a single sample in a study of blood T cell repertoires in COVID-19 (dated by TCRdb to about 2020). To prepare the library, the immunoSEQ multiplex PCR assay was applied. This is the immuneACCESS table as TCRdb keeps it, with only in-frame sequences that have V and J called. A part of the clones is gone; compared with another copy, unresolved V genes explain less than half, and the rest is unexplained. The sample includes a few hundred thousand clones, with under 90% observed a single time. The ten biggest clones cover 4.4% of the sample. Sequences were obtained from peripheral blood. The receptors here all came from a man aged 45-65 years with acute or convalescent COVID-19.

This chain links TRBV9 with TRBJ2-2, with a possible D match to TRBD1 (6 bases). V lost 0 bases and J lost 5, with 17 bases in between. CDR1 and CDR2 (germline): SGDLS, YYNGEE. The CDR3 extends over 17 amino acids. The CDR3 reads CASSVADGGQVTGELFF. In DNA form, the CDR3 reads TGTGCCAGCAGCGTAGCTGATGGGGGCCAAGTTACCGGGGAGCTGTTTTTT.

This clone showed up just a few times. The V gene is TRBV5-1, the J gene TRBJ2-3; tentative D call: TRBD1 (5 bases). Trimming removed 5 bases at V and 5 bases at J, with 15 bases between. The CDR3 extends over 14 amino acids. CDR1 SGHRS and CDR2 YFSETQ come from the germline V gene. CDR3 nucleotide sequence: TGCGCCAGCAGTGCGACAGCTACCGTAGATACGCAGTATTTT. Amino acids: CASSATATVDTQYF.

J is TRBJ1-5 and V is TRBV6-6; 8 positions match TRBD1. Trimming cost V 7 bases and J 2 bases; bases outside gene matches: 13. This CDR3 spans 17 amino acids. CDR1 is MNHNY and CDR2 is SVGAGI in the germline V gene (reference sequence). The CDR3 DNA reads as TGTGCCAGCACTCGACGGGCAGGGGGCGAAGGCAATCAGCCCCAGCATTTT. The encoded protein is CASTRRAGGEGNQPQHF.

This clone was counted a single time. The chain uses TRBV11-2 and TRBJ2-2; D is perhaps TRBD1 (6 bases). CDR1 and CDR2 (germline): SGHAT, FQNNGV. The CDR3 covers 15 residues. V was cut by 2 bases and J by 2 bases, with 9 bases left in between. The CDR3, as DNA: TGTGCCAGCAGCTTAAACAGGGCCAACACCGGGGAGCTGTTTTTT. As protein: CASSLNRANTGELFF.

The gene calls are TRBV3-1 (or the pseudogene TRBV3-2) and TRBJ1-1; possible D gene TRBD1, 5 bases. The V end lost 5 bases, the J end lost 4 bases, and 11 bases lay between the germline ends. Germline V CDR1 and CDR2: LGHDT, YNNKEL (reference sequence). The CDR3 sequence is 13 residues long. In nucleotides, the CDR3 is TGTGCCAGCAGCGGGTGGGGGGTCACTGAAGCTTTCTTT. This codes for CASSGWGVTEAFF.

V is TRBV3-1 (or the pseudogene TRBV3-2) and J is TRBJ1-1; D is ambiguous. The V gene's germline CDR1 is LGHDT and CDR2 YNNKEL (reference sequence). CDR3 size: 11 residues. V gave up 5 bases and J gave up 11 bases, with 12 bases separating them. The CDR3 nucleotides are TGTGCCAGCAGCACCAGAGGTCGGGCTTTCTTT. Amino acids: CASSTRGRAFF.

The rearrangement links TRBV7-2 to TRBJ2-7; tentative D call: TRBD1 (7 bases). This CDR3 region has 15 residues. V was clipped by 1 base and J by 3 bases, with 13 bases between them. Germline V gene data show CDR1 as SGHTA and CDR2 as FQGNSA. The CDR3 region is CASSLGGDRRYEQYF. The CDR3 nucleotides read TGTGCCAGCAGCTTAGGCGGGGACAGACGCTACGAGCAGTACTTC.

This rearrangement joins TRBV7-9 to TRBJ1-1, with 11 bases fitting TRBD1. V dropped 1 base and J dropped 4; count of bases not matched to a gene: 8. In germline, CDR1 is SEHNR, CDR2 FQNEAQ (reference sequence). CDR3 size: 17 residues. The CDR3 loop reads CASSLGLGQGASTEAFF. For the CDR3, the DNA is TGTGCCAGCAGCTTAGGTCTAGGACAGGGGGCGAGCACTGAAGCTTTCTTT.